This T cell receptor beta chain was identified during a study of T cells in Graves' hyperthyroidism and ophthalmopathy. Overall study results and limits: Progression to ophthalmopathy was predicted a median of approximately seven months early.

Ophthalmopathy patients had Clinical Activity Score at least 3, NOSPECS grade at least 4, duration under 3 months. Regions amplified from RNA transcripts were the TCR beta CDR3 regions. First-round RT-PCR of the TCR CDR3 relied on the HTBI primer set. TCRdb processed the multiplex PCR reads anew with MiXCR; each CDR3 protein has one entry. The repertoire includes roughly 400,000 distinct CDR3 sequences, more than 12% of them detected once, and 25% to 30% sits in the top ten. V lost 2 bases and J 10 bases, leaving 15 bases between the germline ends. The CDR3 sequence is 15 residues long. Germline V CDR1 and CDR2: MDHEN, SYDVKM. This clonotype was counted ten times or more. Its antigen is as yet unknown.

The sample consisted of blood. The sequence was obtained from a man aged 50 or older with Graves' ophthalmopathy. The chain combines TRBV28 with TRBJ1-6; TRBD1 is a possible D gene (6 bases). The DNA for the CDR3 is TGTGCCAGCAGTTTAGGGGGCGCGTTGCTGTCACCCCTCCACTTT. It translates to CASSLGGALLSPLHF. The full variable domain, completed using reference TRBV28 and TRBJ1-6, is DVKVTQSSRYLVKRTGEKVFLECVQDMDHENMFWYRQDPGLGLRLIYFSYDVKMKEKGDIPEGYSVSREKKERFSLILESASTNQTSMYLCASSLGGALLSPLHFGNGTRLTVT.